This entry lists 10 T cell receptor beta chains sequenced from one sample in a study of Ad26.COV2.S vaccination and SARS-CoV-2 variants. Profiling relied on immunoSEQ multiplex PCR, and the TCRdb table lists in-frame clones only, not all of them. The sample has roughly 390,000 clones; more than 85% are singletons. Regarding treatment: some 19 received Ad26.COV2.S at low or high dose, single or two shots; several received placebo; per-sample allocation not given. Sampling was performed 63 days after the first vaccine or placebo injection. The material sequenced was peripheral blood, taken in a trial of Ad26.COV2.S vaccine versus placebo. These receptors were obtained from a person between 18 and 65 years old who received the Ad26.COV2.S COVID-19 vaccine or a placebo.

The chain combines TRBV7-2 with TRBJ1-1, with 7 bases lining up with TRBD1. V lost 4 bases and J lost 5; bases outside the gene matches: 4. The CDR3 length is 13 residues. CDR1 and CDR2 (germline): SGHTA, FQGNSA. CDR3 region: CASSSTGQTEAFF. CDR3 DNA: TGTGCCAGCAGCTCGACAGGGCAAACTGAAGCTTTCTTT.

In this sample, this clone turned up once. This chain's CDR3 is CASSPTGWETQYF. The CDR3 bases are TGTGCCAGCAGCCCGACAGGGTGGGAGACCCAGTACTTC. This sequence joins TRBV7-9 and TRBJ2-5, with 7 bases lining up with TRBD1. Germline CDR1 is SEHNR and CDR2 is FQNEAQ (reference sequence). Trimming removed 5 bases from V and 5 bases from J; junction bases left unmatched: 5. The CDR3 runs to 13 residues.

The gene calls are TRBV2 and TRBJ2-5, with D perhaps TRBD1 (6 bases). V dropped 1 base and J dropped 2 bases, with 8 bases sitting between them. The CDR3 consists of 14 residues. Germline V gives CDR1 SNHLY, CDR2 FYNNEI. CDR3 nucleotide sequence: TGTGCCAGCAGTGAAGGCAGGGGTCAAGAGACCCAGTACTTC. Its translation: CASSEGRGQETQYF.

This clone has only one observation. CDR3 sequence (DNA): TGTGCCAGACAGTTTGAAGCTTTCTTT. Translated: CARQFEAFF. The chain combines TRBV21-1 with TRBJ1-1; TRBD1 was called by the table and not checked on the DNA. TRBV21-1 is labeled a pseudogene. The CDR3 spans 9 residues.

Turning to this clone: This sample also contains other DNA sequences that code for the same CDR3. The chain links TRBV7-2 to TRBJ2-7, with D perhaps matching TRBD1 or TRBD2 (6 bases each). The CDR3 has 14 residues. Trimming left V 1 base short and J 2 bases short, with 9 bases between. Germline V CDR1 and CDR2: SGHTA, FQGNSA. CDR3 sequence reads: CASSLDRGAYEQYF. For the CDR3, the DNA is TGTGCCAGCAGCTTAGATAGGGGGGCCTACGAGCAGTACTTC. Full variable domain (rest looked up from reference TRBV7-2 and TRBJ2-7): GAGVSQSPSNKVTEKGKDVELRCDPISGHTALYWYRQSLGQGLEFLIYFQGNSAPDKSGLPSDRFSAERTGGSVSTLTIQRTQQEDSAVYLCASSLDRGAYEQYFGPGTRLTVT.

The chain carries TRBV5-1 and TRBJ1-1; 8 bases are shared with TRBD1. Germline CDR1 reads SGHRS; CDR2 reads YFSETQ. V was pared by 4 bases and J by 6 bases, with 11 bases of the junction left unmatched. The CDR3 has 15 amino acids. CDR3 amino acids: CASSVRTGPVAEAFF. The CDR3 DNA is TGCGCCAGCAGCGTACGGACAGGGCCGGTCGCTGAAGCTTTCTTT.

This chain's CDR3 is CASSIAHNRGFYEQYF. The CDR3 DNA reads TGTGCCAGTAGTATAGCCCATAATAGGGGTTTCTACGAGCAGTACTTC. The chain couples TRBV19 to TRBJ2-7; D is possibly TRBD1 (5 bases). Germline assignment: CDR1 LNHDA and CDR2 SQIVND (reference sequence). Trimming took 1 base from V and 3 from J, leaving 16 bases between them. The CDR3 loop spans 16 amino acids.

The chain carries TRBV4-1 and TRBJ1-2, with unresolved D. Germline CDR1 reads MGHRA; CDR2 reads YSYEKL. This CDR3 is built from 14 residues. Trimming removed 0 bases from V and 8 bases from J, with 13 bases in between. This CDR3 is CASSQDARAGGYTF. CDR3 DNA: TGCGCCAGCAGCCAAGATGCGAGGGCGGGAGGCTACACCTTC.

The chain uses TRBV5-6 and TRBJ1-1, with 7 bases aligning to TRBD1. Looked up from germline, CDR1 is SGHDT and CDR2 is YYEEEE. The CDR3 has 13 amino acids. V gave up 4 bases and J gave up 6 bases; unmatched junction bases: 6. The CDR3 bases are TGTGCCAGCAGCGAGGGGGCACGGTCTGAAGCTTTCTTT. Its translation is CASSEGARSEAFF.

The V gene is TRBV18, the J gene TRBJ2-7, with a weak D call TRBD1 (6 bases). Germline assignment: CDR1 KGHSH and CDR2 LQKENI. This CDR3 has 16 residues. V shed 2 bases and J shed 3 bases, with 17 bases lying between them. CDR3 sequence reads: CASSPGWGRLRYEQYF. Here the CDR3 DNA reads TGTGCCAGCTCACCAGGCTGGGGGCGCTTACGCTACGAGCAGTACTTC.